A selection of T cell receptor beta chains follows, all from one sample in a study of blood T cell repertoires in COVID-19. The method was immunoSEQ multiplex PCR; TCRdb's version includes in-frame clones alone and lacks a portion of them. Of about 160,000 clones in the sample, about 92% are singletons; the top ten hold around 4.6%. The material sequenced was peripheral blood. These receptor sequences come from a man aged 25 to 40 with COVID-19, enrolled during active disease. CDR3s include the opening cysteine and the closing phenylalanine or tryptophan. The D gene is left open where the match is weak. For some rows the clone size is stated as once, few or many, or as a class when expanded; others skip it.

TRBJ2-5 TRBV11-2 TRBD1 NA CASSLDGGTGYQETQYF TGTGCCAGCAGCTTAGATGGAGGGACAGGCTACCAAGAGACCCAGTACTTC
TRBJ2-3 TRBV3-1/TRBV3-2 TRBD2 NA CASSFRTSGTDTQYF TGTGCCAGCAGCTTTCGGACTAGCGGCACAGATACGCAGTATTTT
TRBJ2-7 TRBV30 NA once CAWSVLIDSPSSYEQYF TGTGCCTGGAGTGTACTAATCGACAGTCCCAGCTCCTACGAGCAGTACTTC
TRBJ1-2 TRBV19 NA NA CASSEQGANYGYTF TGTGCCAGTAGCGAACAGGGTGCTAACTATGGCTACACCTTC
TRBJ2-3 TRBV5-4 NA NA CASSFNTDTQYF TGTGCCAGCAGCTTTAATACAGATACGCAGTATTTT
TRBJ1-2 TRBV28 NA once CASSFEGTYGYTF TGTGCCAGCAGTTTCGAGGGCACCTATGGCTACACCTTC
TRBJ2-1 TRBV19 NA once CASSIFGSTYNEQFF TGTGCCAGTAGTATTTTCGGGAGTACCTACAATGAGCAGTTCTTC
TRBJ2-3 TRBV6-5 TRBD2 once CASSYFAGGTDTQYF TGTGCCAGCAGTTATTTCGCGGGAGGCACAGATACGCAGTATTTT
TRBJ2-1 TRBV7-3 NA NA CASSLNRDTRYNEQFF TGTGCCAGCAGCCTAAACCGGGACACACGTTACAATGAGCAGTTCTTC
TRBJ1-1 TRBV5-1 NA NA CASSLVAGLNTEAFF TGCGCCAGCAGCTTGGTGGCAGGGTTGAACACTGAAGCTTTCTTT
TRBJ2-1 TRBV19 TRBD1 NA CASSITQGVEQFF TGTGCCAGTAGTATAACCCAGGGGGTAGAGCAGTTCTTC
TRBJ1-2 TRBV4-3 NA NA CASSQDRGGYTF TGCGCCAGCAGCCAAGACAGGGGAGGCTACACCTTC
TRBJ2-1 TRBV9 TRBD1 NA CASSATGSYNEQFF TGTGCCAGCAGCGCGACAGGGTCCTACAATGAGCAGTTCTTC
TRBJ1-1 TRBV6-5 NA NA CASSSYSGSPTGAFF TGTGCCAGCAGCTCTTATTCAGGATCTCCCACAGGAGCTTTCTTT
TRBJ2-7 TRBV28 TRBD1 NA CASRPHPGQGTHEQYF TGTGCCAGCAGACCTCACCCGGGACAGGGTACCCACGAGCAGTACTTC
TRBJ1-4 TRBV5-6 NA NA CASSLGIGGDEKLFF TGTGCCAGCAGCTTGGGGATTGGAGGGGATGAAAAACTGTTTTTT
TRBJ1-2 TRBV15 NA NA CATSRDLPGNYGYTF TGTGCCACCAGCAGAGATCTTCCAGGGAACTATGGCTACACCTTC
TRBJ1-1 TRBV7-2 NA NA CASSLWLGGNTEAFF TGTGCCAGCAGCTTATGGTTGGGGGGGAACACTGAAGCTTTCTTT
TRBJ2-3 TRBV18 TRBD2 NA CASSPGLAFADTQYF TGTGCCAGCTCACCGGGACTAGCGTTCGCAGATACGCAGTATTTT
TRBJ2-1 TRBV30 NA once CAWRLNYNEQFF TGTGCCTGGAGACTAAACTACAATGAGCAGTTCTTC
TRBJ1-2 TRBV6-6 TRBD1 NA CASSRRDRGRDYGYTF TGTGCCAGCAGTCGCCGGGACAGGGGTAGGGACTATGGCTACACCTTC
TRBJ2-7 TRBV3-1/TRBV3-2 NA NA CASSRTDYEQYF TGTGCCAGCAGTCGGACAGACTACGAGCAGTACTTC
TRBJ1-4 TRBV29-1 TRBD1 NA CSVTGTGRQKLFF TGCAGCGTAACCGGGACAGGGCGACAAAAACTGTTTTTT
TRBJ2-3 TRBV19 TRBD2 NA CASSTLAGVEADTQYF TGTGCCAGTAGTACCTTAGCGGGAGTCGAGGCAGATACGCAGTATTTT
TRBJ2-2 TRBV2 TRBD1 NA CASSTPSDREEWELFF TGTGCCAGCAGTACCCCGTCGGACAGGGAGGAGTGGGAGCTGTTTTTT
TRBJ2-7 TRBV9 TRBD1 NA CASSVDWTGEYEQYF TGTGCCAGCAGCGTAGATTGGACAGGGGAATACGAGCAGTACTTC
TRBJ1-1 TRBV27 TRBD1 NA CASRTGQGRTEAFF TGTGCCAGCAGGACTGGACAGGGTCGCACTGAAGCTTTCTTT
TRBJ2-1 TRBV21-1 NA NA CASSMRGQGWDHEQFF TGTGCCAGCAGCATGAGAGGACAGGGGTGGGATCATGAGCAGTTCTTC